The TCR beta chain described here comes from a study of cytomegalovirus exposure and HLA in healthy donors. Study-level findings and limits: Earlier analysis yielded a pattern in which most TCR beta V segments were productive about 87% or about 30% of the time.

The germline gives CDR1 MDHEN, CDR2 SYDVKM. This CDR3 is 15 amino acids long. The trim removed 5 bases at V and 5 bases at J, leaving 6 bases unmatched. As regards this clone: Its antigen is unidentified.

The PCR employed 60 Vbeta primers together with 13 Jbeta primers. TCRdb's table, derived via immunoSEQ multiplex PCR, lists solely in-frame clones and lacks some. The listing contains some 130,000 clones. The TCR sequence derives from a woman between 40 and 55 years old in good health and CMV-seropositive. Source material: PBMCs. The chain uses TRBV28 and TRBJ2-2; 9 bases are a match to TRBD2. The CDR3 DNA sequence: TGTGCCAGCAGTACTAGCGGGTTTTCGACCGGGGAGCTGTTTTTT. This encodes CASSTSGFSTGELFF. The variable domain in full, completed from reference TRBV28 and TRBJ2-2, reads DVKVTQSSRYLVKRTGEKVFLECVQDMDHENMFWYRQDPGLGLRLIYFSYDVKMKEKGDIPEGYSVSREKKERFSLILESASTNQTSMYLCASSTSGFSTGELFFGEGSRLTVL.